This T cell receptor beta chain stems from a study of Ad26.COV2.S vaccination and SARS-CoV-2 variants. This sample's treatment: 15 to 20 received Ad26.COV2.S at low or high dose, single or two shots; about 5 received placebo; per-sample allocation not given. Day 63 following the first vaccine or placebo injection was when the samples were taken. Within Boston, the person who donated was an adult of 18-55 years. The CDR3 is made up of 14 amino acids. V was cut by 0 bases and J by 0 bases, with 3 bases left in between. Libraries were prepared by immunoSEQ multiplex PCR; TCRdb keeps only in-frame clonotypes and omits some of them. The data contain some 240,000 clones, around 90% of them singletons.

The sample here was peripheral blood, taken in a trial of Ad26.COV2.S vaccine versus placebo. The gene calls are TRBV5-3 and TRBJ2-2; D gene unclear. TRBV5-3 is an open reading frame, and its role is uncertain. This TCR was recovered from a person between 18 and 65 years old who received the Ad26.COV2.S COVID-19 vaccine or a placebo. CDR3 sequence: CARSLVPNTGELFF. CDR3 nucleotide sequence: TGTGCCAGAAGCTTGGTCCCGAACACCGGGGAGCTGTTTTTT.